This passage covers 24 T cell receptor beta chains from one sample sequenced in a study of CD8 T cells in ankylosing spondylitis. One entry per CDR3 protein, called by TCRdb with MiXCR from the 5' RACE reads. The repertoire includes about 190,000 distinct CDR3 sequences, roughly 13% of them detected once, and more than 9.5% sits in the top ten. Specimen: blood, either unsorted or a sorted T cell fraction (not recorded which). The receptors stem from a female donor with ankylosing spondylitis or in good health (not recorded which).

The chain carries TRBV9 and TRBJ1-3, with D possibly TRBD1 on 6 matching bases. The CDR3 is 15 residues long. V lost 4 bases to trimming and J lost 7 bases, with 18 bases between them. From germline, CDR1 is SGDLS and CDR2 YYNGEE. CDR3 loop: CASSSRQAAGNTIYF. CDR3 nucleotide sequence: TGTGCCAGCAGCTCCCGACAGGCGGCCGGGAACACCATATATTTT.

With respect to this clonotype: Possible read error: a much larger clone is one base away. V is TRBV25-1 and J is TRBJ1-5; D call uncertain. CDR1 MGHDK and CDR2 SYGVNS come from the germline V gene. Trimming took 4 bases from V and 0 from J, leaving 10 bases between them. This CDR3 spans 15 amino acids. The CDR3 reads CASSVRRYSNQPQHF. CDR3 nucleotides: TGTGCCAGCAGTGTACGACGATATAGCAATCAGCCCCAGCATTTT.

This clonotype showed up many times. This CDR3 is CASSLVGRTSTGELFF. The CDR3 bases are TGTGCCAGCAGCTTAGTGGGCAGGACCTCCACCGGGGAGCTGTTTTTT. This chain connects TRBV7-9 to TRBJ2-2; no definite D call. The V gene's germline CDR1 is SEHNR and CDR2 FQNEAQ (reference sequence). Deletions cut 1 base from V and 4 bases from J, with 13 bases between. This CDR3 spans 16 amino acids.

The table lists this clonotype with a few counts. This chain uses TRBV29-1 with TRBJ2-2, with D uncertain. The germline V gene encodes CDR1 SQVTM and CDR2 ANQGSEA. The CDR3 is 12 amino acids. Trimming took 7 bases from V and 7 from J, leaving 13 bases between them. The DNA of the CDR3 is TGCAGCGCTGCAGAGTCGATCGGGGAGCTGTTTTTT. Translation: CSAAESIGELFF.

This clonotype was counted at least ten times. CDR3 sequence: CASSERVAGGKHNEQFF. CDR3 nucleotide sequence: TGTGCCAGCAGTGAGCGGGTAGCGGGAGGGAAGCACAATGAGCAGTTCTTC. V usage is TRBV2 and J usage is TRBJ2-1; 11 bases fit TRBD2. The CDR3 is 17 residues long. V gave up 3 bases and J gave up 5 bases; unmatched junction bases: 9. Germline V gene data show CDR1 as SNHLY and CDR2 as FYNNEI.

V and J are TRBV2 and TRBJ1-2; 9 nucleotides agree with TRBD1. Germline loops: CDR1 SNHLY, CDR2 FYNNEI. The CDR3 has 14 residues. Unmatched junction bases numbered 6, after V lost 6 bases and J lost 4 bases. CDR3 region: CASSFQTGGYGYTF. CDR3 nucleotide sequence: TGTGCCAGCAGCTTCCAGACAGGGGGCTATGGCTACACCTTC. Together with reference TRBV2 and TRBJ1-2, the CDR3 gives the full variable domain: EPEVTQTPSHQVTQMGQEVILRCVPISNHLYFYWYRQILGQKVEFLVSFYNNEISEKSEIFDDQFSVERPDGSNFTLKIRSTKLEDSAMYFCASSFQTGGYGYTFGSGTRLTVV.

At least ten counts were recorded for this clonotype. The V call is TRBV5-1, the J call TRBJ1-1; 8 positions agree with TRBD1. With 4 bases clipped from V and 3 bases from J, the junction kept 8 bases outside the gene matches. The CDR3 totals 15 residues. Germline V gene data show CDR1 as SGHRS and CDR2 as YFSETQ. In DNA form, the CDR3 reads TGCGCCAGCAGCCTACGGACAGGGTATTACACTGAAGCTTTCTTT. Translating it yields CASSLRTGYYTEAFF.

This clonotype was seen many times. The rearrangement uses TRBV5-1 and TRBJ1-3; D is uncertain. This CDR3 has 15 residues. Germline V CDR1 and CDR2: SGHRS, YFSETQ. V lost 4 bases, J lost 0 bases, and 11 bases lay in between. CDR3 sequence (DNA): TGCGCCAGCAGCCTCAACGTCAACTCTGGAAACACCATATATTTT. Its protein product is CASSLNVNSGNTIYF. Full variable domain (rest looked up from reference TRBV5-1 and TRBJ1-3): KAGVTQTPRYLIKTRGQQVTLSCSPISGHRSVSWYQQTPGQGLQFLFEYFSETQRNKGNFPGRFSGRQFSNSRSEMNVSTLELGDSALYLCASSLNVNSGNTIYFGEGSWLTVV.

This clonotype was counted ten times or more. The chain combines TRBV20-1 with TRBJ2-2; D unresolved. The ends were cut back, 6 bases at V and 5 bases at J, with 7 bases in the middle. CDR3 length equals 11 residues. Germline-derived CDR1 and CDR2 are DFQATT and SNEGSKA (reference sequence). The CDR3 bases are TGCAGTGCCACCCGAACCGGGGAGCTGTTTTTT. This sequence encodes CSATRTGELFF.

As to this clonotype: Possible read error: a much larger clone is one base away. This chain uses TRBV27 with TRBJ2-2; 9 nucleotides agree with TRBD1. Germline loops: CDR1 MNHEY, CDR2 SMNVEV (reference sequence). There are 13 residues in the CDR3. J lost 13 bases, V lost 6 bases, and 9 bases had no gene match. The CDR3 DNA follows: TGTGCCAGCAGACAGGGGGCGACGAGGAGGCTGTTTTTT. As protein: CASRQGATRRLFF.

This clonotype occurred a few times. The chain links TRBV6-1 to TRBJ2-2, with 9 bases that match TRBD1. Germline CDR1 is MNHNS and CDR2 is SASEGT. V was pared by 7 bases and J by 1 base, with 4 bases of the junction left unmatched. The CDR3 is made up of 15 amino acids. The CDR3 region has the DNA TGTGCCAGCACCCGACAGGGGGGGAACACCGGGGAGCTGTTTTTT. Its translation is CASTRQGGNTGELFF.

The chain is built from TRBV20-1 and TRBJ2-7; D unresolved. Germline V gene data show CDR1 as DFQATT and CDR2 as SNEGSKA (reference sequence). The CDR3 totals 15 residues. V lost 2 bases and J 2 bases, leaving 16 bases between the germline ends. CDR3 sequence (DNA): TGCAGTGCTAGACTACCTACTCTAATCCCCTACGAGCAGTACTTC. The encoded protein is CSARLPTLIPYEQYF.

This clonotype was seen only a few times. The chain uses TRBV19 and TRBJ2-7; 10 bases are a match to TRBD2. V lost 5 bases and J lost 0; bases outside the gene matches: 7. Germline values: CDR1 LNHDA, CDR2 SQIVND (reference sequence). The CDR3 contains 16 residues. This CDR3 is CASSATSGDYSYEQYF. DNA for the CDR3: TGTGCCAGTAGTGCAACTAGCGGGGATTACTCCTACGAGCAGTACTTC.

Only a few counts were recorded for this clonotype. J is TRBJ2-5 and V is TRBV5-1; D gene unclear. V lost 3 bases to trimming and J lost 2 bases, with 8 bases between them. From germline, CDR1 is SGHRS and CDR2 YFSETQ. This CDR3 comprises 13 residues. CDR3 sequence (DNA): TGCGCCAGCAGCTCGCCTACTCAAGAGACCCAGTACTTC. Amino acids: CASSSPTQETQYF.

There are a few counts of this clonotype. The CDR3 here is CASSLAAGGGLGEQYF. The CDR3 nucleotides are TGTGCCAGCAGCTTGGCAGCAGGGGGCGGATTGGGCGAGCAGTACTTC. The chain couples TRBV5-5 to TRBJ2-7, with 8 nucleotides matching TRBD1. Trimming removed 0 bases from V and 6 bases from J; junction bases left unmatched: 11. CDR3 length: 16 residues. CDR1 SGHKS and CDR2 YYEKEE come from the germline V gene (reference sequence).

This clonotype showed up many times. This sequence joins TRBV5-5 and TRBJ1-3; TRBD1 agrees at 10 bases. The CDR3 length is 17 residues. CDR1 and CDR2 (germline): SGHKS, YYEKEE (reference sequence). With 4 bases clipped from V and 2 bases from J, the junction kept 9 bases outside the gene matches. Here the CDR3 DNA reads TGTGCCAGCAGCGCGGGGACAGGGGAAGGCGCTGGAAACACCATATATTTT. Translation gives CASSAGTGEGAGNTIYF.

This clonotype has a handful of counts. The J gene is TRBJ2-5, the V gene TRBV20-1, with TRBD2 identical over 12 bases. Trimming took 0 bases from V and 5 from J; bases not matched to a gene: 7. Per germline, CDR1 DFQATT and CDR2 SNEGSKA (reference sequence). The CDR3 length is 16 residues. As DNA, the CDR3 is TGCAGTGCTAGAGAGCCTAGCGGGAGGGCCGGGGAGACCCAGTACTTC. It is translated as CSAREPSGRAGETQYF.

This chain uses TRBV5-1 with TRBJ1-2; no definite D call. CDR1 and CDR2 (germline): SGHRS, YFSETQ. The V and J ends lost 0 bases and 6 bases respectively, with 12 bases between them. This CDR3 is built from 14 residues. The CDR3 nucleotides read TGCGCCAGCAGCTTGGCTCCCCTTAGGGATGGCTACACCTTC. Protein: CASSLAPLRDGYTF. The whole variable domain, remainder taken from reference TRBV5-1 and TRBJ1-2, is KAGVTQTPRYLIKTRGQQVTLSCSPISGHRSVSWYQQTPGQGLQFLFEYFSETQRNKGNFPGRFSGRQFSNSRSEMNVSTLELGDSALYLCASSLAPLRDGYTFGSGTRLTVV.

The chain links TRBV3-1 to TRBJ2-2; 11 bases fit TRBD2. The CDR3 is 21 amino acids. Germline V gene lookup returns CDR1 LGHDT and CDR2 YNNKEL (reference sequence). V lost 4 bases, J lost 1 base, and 17 bases stayed unmatched. The CDR3 DNA reads TGTGCCAGCAGCCGAAAACGGTCAGGACTAGCGGGTATACTGAACACCGGGGAGCTGTTTTTT. The encoded protein is CASSRKRSGLAGILNTGELFF.

This clonotype appeared a single time. Its ends do not fully match the called genes, so a read error is possible. J is TRBJ2-2 and V is TRBV4-2, with D perhaps matching TRBD2 (6 bases). This CDR3 contains 17 residues. Germline CDR1 is LGHNA and CDR2 is YNFKEQ. The CDR3, as DNA: TGTGCCAGCAGCCAAGAGTTAGGGACTGAGAACCCCGGGGAGCTGTTTTTT. Its protein is CASSQELGTENPGELFF.

With regard to this clonotype: This may come from a read error, since a much larger clone is one base off. The chain uses TRBV29-1 and TRBJ2-2; 9 bases align to TRBD1. There are 15 residues in the CDR3. Per germline, CDR1 SQVTM and CDR2 ANQGSEA. V was pared by 7 bases and J by 2 bases, with 8 bases of the junction left unmatched. The CDR3 region is CSATTGGSNTGELFF. CDR3 in DNA: TGCAGCGCAACCACAGGGGGCTCCAACACCGGGGAGCTGTTTTTT.

This clonotype was counted between two and nine times. The rearrangement uses TRBV12-5 and TRBJ2-3, with D unclear. The CDR3 runs to 13 residues. The ends were cut back, 8 bases at V and 2 bases at J, with 11 bases in the middle. Germline V CDR1 and CDR2: LGHNT, FRNRAP. The CDR3: CASCPSATDTQYF. CDR3 DNA sequence: TGTGCTAGTTGTCCGTCGGCCACAGATACGCAGTATTTT. The variable domain in full, with the rest retrieved from reference TRBV12-5 and TRBJ2-3, is DARVTQTPRHKVTEMGQEVTMRCQPILGHNTVFWYRQTMMQGLELLAYFRNRAPLDDSGMPKDRFSAEMPDATLATLKIQPSEPRDSAVYFCASCPSATDTQYFGPGTRLTVL.

The rearrangement joins TRBV29-1 to TRBJ2-5; 8 bases agree with TRBD2. The junction had 9 bases not matched to a gene; V was cut back by 7 bases and J by 5 bases. CDR3 length equals 13 residues. Germline V gene sequence: CDR1 SQVTM, CDR2 ANQGSEA. The CDR3 coding sequence is TGCAGCGCCCGAAGCGGGGGAAGGGAGACCCAGTACTTC. It yields the protein CSARSGGRETQYF.

Ten or more counts support this clonotype. This chain links TRBV6-5 with TRBJ1-3; D remains ambiguous. With 10 bases removed from V and 0 bases from J, the gap between germline ends came to 7 bases. Germline CDR1 and CDR2: MNHEY and SVGAGI. This CDR3 comprises 12 residues. The CDR3 loop is CATTSSGNTIYF. In DNA, the CDR3 is TGTGCCACCACGAGCTCTGGAAACACCATATATTTT.